The 31 T cell receptor beta chains reported below all come from one sample, sequenced in a study of CD8 T cells in ankylosing spondylitis. Study-level findings and limits: Made up of roughly 8 highly homologous variants, a TCR beta motif appeared characteristic of ankylosing spondylitis blood.

TCRdb passed the 5' RACE reads through MiXCR, listing each CDR3 protein once. The sample lists a few hundred thousand distinct CDR3 sequences; about 22% were seen once. Their antigen targets remain unknown. Material for sequencing was blood, either unsorted or a sorted T cell fraction (not recorded which). These receptors were obtained from a male donor with ankylosing spondylitis.

V and J are TRBV5-4 and TRBJ2-4; D gene unclear. The V and J ends lost 7 bases and 5 bases respectively, with 13 bases between them. From germline, CDR1 is SGHNT and CDR2 YYREEE (reference sequence). This CDR3 comprises 13 residues. CDR3 nucleotides: TGTGCCAGCTCCCGAGGTTGGGAAAACATTCAGTACTTC. Residues: CASSRGWENIQYF.

This clonotype showed up many times. The chain recombines TRBV20-1 with TRBJ2-3, with D perhaps TRBD2 (6 bases). The V and J ends lost 4 bases and 3 bases respectively, with 14 bases between them. Looked up from germline, CDR1 is DFQATT and CDR2 is SNEGSKA (reference sequence). The CDR3 extends over 14 amino acids. DNA for the CDR3: TGCAGTGCTACGACCAGCGGGCTTACAGATACGCAGTATTTT. Its protein is CSATTSGLTDTQYF.

The chain joins TRBV6-5 to TRBJ1-1; 8 bases match TRBD1. Germline CDR1 reads MNHEY; CDR2 reads SVGAGI. The CDR3 has 15 amino acids. V shed 2 bases, J shed 4 bases, and the junction held 6 bases outside the gene matches. As DNA, the CDR3 is TGTGCCAGCAGTTACCATATTACAGGGGGCACTGAAGCTTTCTTT. Encoded protein: CASSYHITGGTEAFF.

This clonotype was observed a handful of times. This chain connects TRBV14 to TRBJ2-2, with no clear D. Germline CDR1 reads SGHDN; CDR2 reads FVKESK. The CDR3 runs to 13 residues. Deletions cut 1 base from V and 7 bases from J, with 7 bases between. The CDR3 region has the DNA TGTGCCAGCAGCCAAGTCCAGGTCGGGGAGCTGTTTTTT. Translated, it gives CASSQVQVGELFF.

There are many counts of this clonotype. This chain uses TRBV12-3 or TRBV12-4 with TRBJ2-7, with D perhaps matching TRBD1 (7 bases). The CDR3 consists of 13 residues. Trimming left V 7 bases short and J 4 bases short, with 14 bases between. CDR3 nucleotide sequence: TGTGCCAGCACCTTGACAGGGACTTACGAGCAGTACTTC. This sequence encodes CASTLTGTYEQYF.

This clonotype was counted between two and nine times. The chain recombines TRBV5-1 with TRBJ2-2; 7 bases are shared with TRBD2. Germline V gives CDR1 SGHRS, CDR2 YFSETQ. The CDR3 runs 17 residues. The ends lost 1 base at V and 4 bases at J; junction bases unmatched: 10. The CDR3 nucleotides are TGCGCCAGCAGCTTGTATTCGGGAGGAACGACCACCGGGGAGCTGTTTTTT. This encodes CASSLYSGGTTTGELFF.

This clonotype was seen a handful of times. This chain links TRBV20-1 with TRBJ2-5; D may be TRBD2 (6 bases). The germline gives CDR1 DFQATT, CDR2 SNEGSKA (reference sequence). The CDR3 totals 12 residues. The V end was cut by 3 bases, the J end by 5 bases, with 10 bases between. CDR3 coding DNA: TGCAGTGCTAGCGGGGGTGACGAGACCCAGTACTTC. It codes for CSASGGDETQYF.

This clonotype was counted a single time. The DNA of the CDR3 is TGTGCCAGTAGCGGGCTGGGGCAGTTCTTC. The encoded protein is CASSGLGQFF. The V gene is TRBV19, the J gene TRBJ2-1; the D is unclear. V lost 6 bases and J 12 bases, leaving 9 bases between the germline ends. Germline V CDR1 and CDR2: LNHDA, SQIVND (reference sequence). The CDR3 length is 10 residues.

This clonotype was seen at least ten times. The gene calls are TRBV29-1 and TRBJ2-7, with a possible D match to TRBD1 (7 bases). This CDR3 region has 15 residues. Germline loops: CDR1 SQVTM, CDR2 ANQGSEA. Trimming took 6 bases from V and 6 from J, leaving 24 bases between them. The CDR3 here is CSVSIPQGEASEQYF. The CDR3, as DNA: TGCAGCGTCTCCATCCCCCAGGGGGAGGCCTCCGAGCAGTACTTC.

The chain uses TRBV6-1 and TRBJ1-2; D ambiguous. Trimming shortened V by 1 base and J by 0 bases, and 6 bases separated the two germline ends. The CDR3 extends over 14 amino acids. CDR1 and CDR2 (germline): MNHNS, SASEGT. CDR3 DNA: TGTGCCAGCAGTGAAGGAGGACCTAACTATGGCTACACCTTC. Translation gives CASSEGGPNYGYTF.

The chain employs TRBV7-9 and TRBJ2-2; the D is unclear. V was cut by 2 bases and J by 0 bases, with 4 bases left in between. This CDR3 is built from 14 residues. The germline gives CDR1 SEHNR, CDR2 FQNEAQ (reference sequence). This CDR3 reads CASSLIANTGELFF. The CDR3, as DNA: TGTGCCAGCAGCTTAATTGCGAACACCGGGGAGCTGTTTTTT.

This CDR3 is CASSYSNLGATGELFF. As DNA, the CDR3 is TGTGCCAGCAGTTACTCGAATCTGGGGGCAACCGGGGAGCTGTTTTTT. This chain uses TRBV6-5 with TRBJ2-2, with a possible D match to TRBD1 (6 bases). V was shortened by 0 bases and J by 5 bases, with 13 bases between the two germline ends. The V gene's germline CDR1 is MNHEY and CDR2 SVGAGI. This CDR3 comprises 16 residues.

This clonotype was counted between two and nine times. V usage is TRBV12-5 and J usage is TRBJ1-1; perhaps TRBD1 as D (5 bases). The V end lost 5 bases, the J end lost 6 bases, and 16 bases lay between the germline ends. Germline V gene sequence: CDR1 LGHNT, CDR2 FRNRAP. This CDR3 is built from 14 residues. CDR3 coding DNA: TGTGCTAGTGGTCCCGGCTACGGGGGGGCTGAAGCTTTCTTT. Translated: CASGPGYGGAEAFF.

At least ten counts were recorded for this clonotype. The chain is built from TRBV20-1 and TRBJ2-3; tentatively, D is TRBD2 (5 bases). The CDR3 has 13 amino acids. From germline, CDR1 is DFQATT and CDR2 SNEGSKA (reference sequence). V lost 7 bases to trimming and J lost 0 bases, with 11 bases between them. CDR3 residues: CSGISSSTDTQYF. The CDR3 DNA reads TGCAGTGGGATTTCTAGCAGCACAGATACGCAGTATTTT.

This clonotype was seen a few times. The chain uses TRBV12-3 or TRBV12-4 and TRBJ2-7; D is possibly TRBD1 or TRBD2 (5 bases each). Between the trimmed V and J ends, which lost 6 bases and 0 bases, there was a span of 12 bases. The CDR3 loop spans 14 amino acids. The CDR3 region has the DNA TGTGCCAGCAGAACGGGGCGTAGCTCCTACGAGCAGTACTTC. Protein: CASRTGRSSYEQYF.

This clonotype has only a few counts. This sequence joins TRBV4-1 and TRBJ1-5; weak D call: TRBD1 (6 bases). The CDR3 spans 15 residues. Trimming removed 1 base from V and 5 bases from J, with 12 bases in between. Germline CDR1 MGHRA, CDR2 YSYEKL. CDR3 in DNA: TGCGCCAGCAGCCAAGTCAGGGGCCGAGATCAGCCCCAGCATTTT. Its protein is CASSQVRGRDQPQHF.

J is TRBJ2-1 and V is TRBV5-6, with TRBD2 matching over 7 bases. Germline loops: CDR1 SGHDT, CDR2 YYEEEE. Trimming cost V 4 bases and J 7 bases; bases outside gene matches: 11. CDR3 size: 15 residues. CDR3 residues: CASSGHSGWMNEQFF. CDR3 DNA sequence: TGTGCCAGCAGCGGCCATAGCGGGTGGATGAATGAGCAGTTCTTC.

This clonotype was detected only a few times. This chain joins TRBV5-1 and TRBJ1-6; a possible D gene is TRBD1 (5 bases). Trimming shortened V by 4 bases and J by 9 bases, and 20 bases separated the two germline ends. Germline V gene sequence: CDR1 SGHRS, CDR2 YFSETQ. The CDR3 length is 16 residues. This CDR3 reads CASSPGGNAGGSPLHF. CDR3 sequence (DNA): TGCGCCAGCAGCCCGGGCGGTAACGCCGGGGGTTCACCCCTCCACTTT.

This clonotype was seen repeatedly, ten times or more. The chain recombines TRBV5-1 with TRBJ2-7, with 7 bases matching TRBD1. Germline CDR1 reads SGHRS; CDR2 reads YFSETQ. The CDR3 runs to 16 residues. After removal of 2 bases from V and 7 bases from J, the junction contained 15 bases not matched to a gene. Written as DNA, the CDR3 is TGCGCCAGCAGCTTACAATACGACAGGGCGGTTCGGGAGCAGTACTTC. This translates into CASSLQYDRAVREQYF.

J is TRBJ2-3 and V is TRBV6-1; D unresolved. The germline V gene has CDR1 MNHNS and CDR2 SASEGT. V lost 5 bases to trimming and J lost 3 bases, with 18 bases between them. The CDR3 has 16 residues. CDR3 DNA: TGTGCCAGCAGTCCTGGGATAGAGCTTGTAACAGATACGCAGTATTTT. Protein: CASSPGIELVTDTQYF.

V and J are TRBV4-1 and TRBJ2-3; TRBD1 matches at 9 bases. J lost 14 bases, V lost 3 bases, and 9 bases had no gene match. This CDR3 is 13 amino acids long. Germline V CDR1 and CDR2: MGHRA, YSYEKL. CDR3: CASSHDAGTGWYF. In nucleotides, the CDR3 is TGCGCCAGCAGCCATGACGCCGGGACAGGGTGGTATTTT.

V and J are TRBV7-2 and TRBJ1-1; possible D gene TRBD1, 5 bases. Germline assignment: CDR1 SGHTA and CDR2 FQGNSA. The CDR3 totals 15 residues. The V and J ends lost 3 bases and 1 base respectively, with 12 bases between them. DNA for the CDR3: TGTGCCAGCAGCTTCGCCACAGGACCGAACACTGAAGCTTTCTTT. It codes for CASSFATGPNTEAFF.

This clonotype was seen a handful of times. The rearrangement joins TRBV12-3 or TRBV12-4 to TRBJ2-3; a weak D match, TRBD2 (6 bases). V gave up 5 bases and J gave up 6 bases, with 27 bases separating them. The length of the CDR3 is 18 residues. CDR3 in amino acids: CASSPRWEAPPPGDTQYF. CDR3 nucleotide sequence: TGTGCCAGCAGTCCCCGGTGGGAGGCTCCCCCGCCCGGCGATACGCAGTATTTT.

This clonotype was seen a few times. The CDR3 region is CASTRQGAYEQYF. The CDR3, as DNA: TGCGCCAGCACACGACAGGGTGCCTACGAGCAGTACTTC. The V call is TRBV5-1, the J call TRBJ2-7; 7 nucleotides align to TRBD1. Germline V CDR1 and CDR2: SGHRS, YFSETQ. The V and J ends lost 6 bases and 2 bases, in that order; junction bases with no gene match: 5. The CDR3 has 13 residues.

The V gene is TRBV18, the J gene TRBJ2-3, with 8 bases matching TRBD1. The V and J ends lost 3 bases and 2 bases, in that order; junction bases with no gene match: 4. This CDR3 has 15 amino acids. Germline lookup yields CDR1 KGHSH and CDR2 LQKENI. This CDR3 is CASSPGQAVTDTQYF. The CDR3 nucleotides are TGTGCCAGCTCACCGGGACAGGCCGTCACAGATACGCAGTATTTT.

This clonotype was recorded only once. The chain carries TRBV15 and TRBJ2-7, with D possibly matching TRBD2 (5 bases). CDR1 is LNHNV, CDR2 YYDKDF, per germline (reference sequence). There are 15 residues in the CDR3. Trimming took 3 bases from V and 9 from J, leaving 21 bases between them. CDR3 sequence (DNA): TGTGCCACCAGCAGCCTTCCCTCTGGGAGCCTAGGGCAGTACTTC. This sequence encodes CATSSLPSGSLGQYF.

The rearrangement joins TRBV5-1 to TRBJ2-1; 8 nucleotides line up with TRBD2. The CDR3 totals 16 residues. Germline-derived CDR1 and CDR2 are SGHRS and YFSETQ. J was trimmed by 1 base and V by 1 base; bases with no gene match: 4. The CDR3 loop reads CASSLKLAASYNEQFF. CDR3 nucleotide sequence: TGCGCCAGCAGCTTGAAACTAGCGGCTTCCTACAATGAGCAGTTCTTC.

This clonotype showed up just a few times. The chain carries TRBV28 and TRBJ2-1, with D perhaps matching TRBD1 or TRBD2 (5 bases each). V was clipped by 7 bases and J by 6 bases, with 10 bases between them. The CDR3 runs 12 residues. The germline V gene encodes CDR1 MDHEN and CDR2 SYDVKM. The CDR3 DNA follows: TGTGCCAGCACGGGGCTGCTCAATGAGCAGTTCTTC. It encodes CASTGLLNEQFF. Complete variable domain (other parts from reference TRBV28 and TRBJ2-1): DVKVTQSSRYLVKRTGEKVFLECVQDMDHENMFWYRQDPGLGLRLIYFSYDVKMKEKGDIPEGYSVSREKKERFSLILESASTNQTSMYLCASTGLLNEQFFGPGTRLTVL.

This CDR3 is CASSLAENEQYF. The CDR3 nucleotides read TGTGCCAGCAGCCTTGCTGAGAACGAGCAGTACTTC. The chain is built from TRBV5-6 and TRBJ2-7; D is uncertain. This CDR3 has 12 residues. CDR1 and CDR2 from the germline V gene are SGHDT and YYEEEE. The germline V and J ends were trimmed by 4 bases and 5 bases, with 10 bases remaining between them.

This clonotype was seen only once. The rearrangement uses TRBV5-5 and TRBJ1-4; D gene uncertain. This CDR3 has 14 residues. V was clipped by 2 bases and J by 8 bases, with 13 bases between them. Germline CDR1 reads SGHKS; CDR2 reads YYEKEE (reference sequence). CDR3 sequence (DNA): TGTGCCAGCAGCTTAACTGGGAGTAGGGAAAAACTGTTTTTT. This encodes CASSLTGSREKLFF.

The rearrangement joins TRBV5-6 to TRBJ1-5; 10 bases map to TRBD1. The V gene end was trimmed by 4 bases and the J gene end by 5 bases; junction bases not matched to a gene: 9. This CDR3 region has 16 residues. CDR1 SGHDT and CDR2 YYEEEE come from the germline V gene. The chain's CDR3 is CASSRGTGDRYQPQHF. For the CDR3, the DNA is TGTGCCAGCAGCCGCGGGACAGGGGACCGCTATCAGCCCCAGCATTTT.